This record looks at one TCR beta chain sequence and its context. Its antigen is unknown. The CDR3 extends over 15 amino acids. This record comes from a study of identical twins. MiXCR, run by TCRdb on the 5' RACE reads, gives a single entry per CDR3 protein. The sample lists 1.5 million to 2 million distinct CDR3 sequences, 25% to 35% occurring once. Study results and limitations: Modeled out-of-frame TCR alpha sharing in monozygotic twins fell below observed levels.

This sequence joins TRBV21-1 and TRBJ1-5; the D call TRBD1 from the table was never checked on the DNA. TRBV21-1 is reported as a pseudogene. Specimen: cord blood. The TCR was taken from a newborn girl in good health. The CDR3 DNA is TGTGCCAGCAGCAAAGAGAGGGGGGCGGGTCAGCCCCAGCATTTT. The encoded protein is CASSKERGAGQPQHF.